The rows below give T cell receptor beta chains drawn from one sample of a study of blood T cell repertoires in COVID-19. Assay: immunoSEQ multiplex PCR; the TCRdb copy retains only in-frame clones and omits some. The repertoire holds about 390,000 clones, 87% seen once, with about a tenth in the top ten. Sequences were obtained from PBMCs or T cells enriched from blood (not recorded which). Receptors were obtained from a woman aged 45 to 65 who had recovered from COVID-19. Both conserved end residues are part of each CDR3. D genes are given only for firm matches. A row's size may be missing; if present it is once, few, many or a size class.

>-|TRBJ1-1|TRBV7-2|TRBD1
TGTGCCAGCAGCGCGGACAGGGGGCGGTCCACTGAAGCTTTCTTT
CASSADRGRSTEAFF
>-|TRBJ2-5|TRBV2|TRBD1
TGTGCCAGCAGCCAACAGGGGTCAGAGACCCAGTACTTC
CASSQQGSETQYF
>-|TRBJ1-5|TRBV6-6|TRBD1
TGTGCCAGCAGTTACAACTCGGACAGGGGCAATCAGCCCCAGCATTTT
CASSYNSDRGNQPQHF
>-|TRBJ2-4|TRBV19|-
TGTGCCAGTAGTACAGGGAGGTCCTCGGCCAAAAACATTCAGTACTTC
CASSTGRSSAKNIQYF
>-|TRBJ1-2|TRBV18|-
TGTGCCAGCTCACCAAGATACGAACCAGATCCCTACACCTTC
CASSPRYEPDPYTF
>-|TRBJ1-5|TRBV28|-
TGTGCCAGCAGCCTAGCCGGATTGATCGATCAGCCCCAGCATTTT
CASSLAGLIDQPQHF
>-|TRBJ1-4|TRBV5-1|-
TGCGCCAGCAGCGCCCCCGGGACAAGAAATGAAAAACTGTTTTTT
CASSAPGTRNEKLFF
>-|TRBJ2-5|TRBV5-1|TRBD2
TGCGCCAGCAGCTCCGGACTAGCGGGGGCTGGAGAGACCCAGTACTTC
CASSSGLAGAGETQYF
>-|TRBJ2-7|TRBV10-3|TRBD1
TGTGCCATCAGGGTGACAGGGAGCTCCTACGAGCAGTACTTC
CAIRVTGSSYEQYF
>-|TRBJ1-1|TRBV20-1|-
TGCAGTGCGGACAAAAGCACTGAAGCTTTCTTT
CSADKSTEAFF
>-|TRBJ1-4|TRBV5-1|-
TGCGCCAGCAGCTTGGCCGGAGGGTTTAATGAAAAACTGTTTTTT
CASSLAGGFNEKLFF
>-|TRBJ1-5|TRBV7-9|-
TGTGCCAGCAGCTTAGGGGGCGGAGACCCGGATCAGCCCCAGCATTTT
CASSLGGGDPDQPQHF
>-|TRBJ1-1|TRBV7-9|TRBD1
TGTGCCAGCAGCCCTCCTGGCAGGGGGACTGAAGCTTTCTTT
CASSPPGRGTEAFF
>-|TRBJ2-5|TRBV20-1|-
TGCAGTGCCCAGGAGGGGGAGACCCAGTACTTC
CSAQEGETQYF
>-|TRBJ1-2|TRBV2|TRBD1
TGTGCCAGCACGGCTCCGGGACAGGGTAATAGTGGCTACACCTTC
CASTAPGQGNSGYTF
>-|TRBJ1-1|TRBV5-4|-
TGTGCCAGCAGGTATCAGGGGACGAATGAAGCTTTCTTT
CASRYQGTNEAFF
>-|TRBJ2-1|TRBV5-1|-
TGCGCCAGCAGCTTACAGGGTAATGAGCAGTTCTTC
CASSLQGNEQFF
>-|TRBJ1-3|TRBV30|-
TGTGCCTGGAGTACCGGGGAGCACTCTGGAAACACCATATATTTT
CAWSTGEHSGNTIYF
>-|TRBJ1-3|TRBV10-3|TRBD1
TGTGCCATGGGACAGGGGAAAAACACCATATATTTT
CAMGQGKNTIYF
>-|TRBJ1-3|TRBV28|-
TGTGCCAGCAGTTTAGCGAATGCTGGAAACACCATATATTTT
CASSLANAGNTIYF
>-|TRBJ2-5|TRBV4-2|TRBD2
TGTGCCAGCAAATCGAGGACTAGCGGGGGGGCCTCAGAGACCCAGTACTTC
CASKSRTSGGASETQYF
>-|TRBJ1-6|TRBV11-1|-
TGTGCCAGCAGCCCAGACAGTTCGTTTTCACCCCTCCACTTT
CASSPDSSFSPLHF
>-|TRBJ1-3|TRBV27|-
TGTGCCAGCAGTTTACGGCGGGACTCTGGAAACACCATATATTTT
CASSLRRDSGNTIYF
>-|TRBJ1-5|TRBV7-2|TRBD1
TGTGCCAGCAGCGTTACAGGGGGCCGCAATCAGCCCCAGCATTTT
CASSVTGGRNQPQHF
>few|TRBJ2-5|TRBV7-8|TRBD1
TGTGCCAGCAGCTGGGACAGCTTTGGGGAGACCCAGTACTTC
CASSWDSFGETQYF
>-|TRBJ2-7|TRBV7-8|TRBD2
TGTGCCAGCAATGGGGGGGGCTCCTACGAGCAGTACTTC
CASNGGGSYEQYF
>-|TRBJ2-3|TRBV28|-
TGTGCCAGCAGTTCAGGGAGCACAGATACGCAGTATTTT
CASSSGSTDTQYF
>few|TRBJ2-2|TRBV5-1|TRBD1
TGCGCCAGCAGCTTGACAGGGGTTGGCGGGGAGCTGTTTTTT
CASSLTGVGGELFF
>-|TRBJ2-2|TRBV7-9|-
TGTGCCAGCAGCTTACGGGGAGTTTCCACATCGAACACCGGGGAGCTGTTTTTT
CASSLRGVSTSNTGELFF
>-|TRBJ2-2|TRBV29-1|TRBD2
TGCAGCGTTGCTAAACAGGGTCCGGGAGGGGCCGGGGAGCTGTTTTTT
CSVAKQGPGGAGELFF
>once|TRBJ2-1|TRBV6-5|TRBD2
TGTGCCAGCAGTTACGGGCTAGCGGGGAGGCATGAGCAGTTCTTC
CASSYGLAGRHEQFF
>-|TRBJ1-1|TRBV6-2/TRBV6-3|TRBD1
TGTGCCAGCAGTTTGATGACAGGGCTGGGGTACACTGAAGCTTTCTTT
CASSLMTGLGYTEAFF
>-|TRBJ1-6|TRBV27|-
TGTGCCAGCAGTTTAGGTATAGGCGGTTCACCCCTCCACTTT
CASSLGIGGSPLHF
>-|TRBJ1-2|TRBV19|TRBD1
TGTGCCAGTAGTATACCAGGGACAGCGCAGCTATATGGCTACACCTTC
CASSIPGTAQLYGYTF
>-|TRBJ2-7|TRBV5-3|-
TGTGCCAGAAGCCCCCCTTTTGGGAGACGAAGATACGAGCAGTACTTC
CARSPPFGRRRYEQYF
>-|TRBJ2-5|TRBV18|TRBD2
TGTGCCAGCTCACCGTCGGGGGGCCAAGAGACCCAGTACTTC
CASSPSGGQETQYF
>-|TRBJ1-1|TRBV7-9|-
TGTGCCAGCAGCCGCCCGGGGCGGGGAGGGGTAGGATCCACTGAAGCTTTCTTT
CASSRPGRGGVGSTEAFF
>-|TRBJ1-2|TRBV5-1|TRBD1
TGCGCCAGCAGCTTCACAGGGGAGAGTCGGCATGGCTACACCTTC
CASSFTGESRHGYTF
>many|TRBJ1-3|TRBV6-5|-
TGTGCCAGCAGTTATTTCGGTACTGGAAACACCATATATTTT
CASSYFGTGNTIYF
>-|TRBJ2-7|TRBV18|-
TGTGCCAGCTCACCCCCGGCGGGAAACTACGAGCAGTACTTC
CASSPPAGNYEQYF
>-|TRBJ2-1|TRBV3-1/TRBV3-2|TRBD2
TGTGCCAGCAGCCCACTAGCGGGGGGGTTGGATGAGCAGTTCTTC
CASSPLAGGLDEQFF
>hyperexpanded|TRBJ2-5|TRBV2|TRBD2
TGTGCCAGCATGAGCGGGGTAGGAGAGACCCAGTACTTC
CASMSGVGETQYF
>-|TRBJ1-1|TRBV6-5|TRBD1
TGTGCCAGCAGTTGGGGACAGGGGAGCACTGAAGCTTTCTTT
CASSWGQGSTEAFF
>-|TRBJ1-4|TRBV28|TRBD1
TGTGCCAGCCAACTTACCCCGGGACAGGGGTATGAAAAACTGTTTTTT
CASQLTPGQGYEKLFF
>-|TRBJ2-3|TRBV30|-
TGTGCCTGGACAGCAGGGGCGAGCACAGATACGCAGTATTTT
CAWTAGASTDTQYF
>-|TRBJ1-3|TRBV11-2|TRBD1
TGTGCCAGCAGCTTATACAGGGGGTTTAATTCGGCCATATATTTT
CASSLYRGFNSAIYF
>-|TRBJ1-5|TRBV5-5|-
TGTGCCAGCAGCGGGCTGGGAGTTCAGCCCCAGCATTTT
CASSGLGVQPQHF
>-|TRBJ2-3|TRBV5-4|-
TGTGCCAGCAGCCCAGGACCAGGGGACAAGAGCACAGATACGCAGTATTTT
CASSPGPGDKSTDTQYF
>-|TRBJ2-1|TRBV7-8|TRBD2
TGTGCCAGCAGCTATACGGGGGGAACCTACAATGAGCAGTTCTTC
CASSYTGGTYNEQFF
>-|TRBJ2-5|TRBV5-1|TRBD2
TGCGCCAGCAGACTAGCGGGGGGGCAGGTAGAGACCCAGTACTTC
CASRLAGGQVETQYF
>-|TRBJ2-1|TRBV19|TRBD2
TGTGCCAGTAGTACGGGACTAGCGGGGGGTAGCAGCTCCTACAATGAGCAGTTCTTC
CASSTGLAGGSSSYNEQFF
>-|TRBJ1-5|TRBV3-1/TRBV3-2|TRBD1
TGTGCCAGCAGCCAAGAGACAGGGAGAGGCAATCAGCCCCAGCATTTT
CASSQETGRGNQPQHF
>-|TRBJ2-3|TRBV3-1/TRBV3-2|TRBD1
TGTGCCAGCAGCCTCCGGGACAGGGGCACAGATACGCAGTATTTT
CASSLRDRGTDTQYF
>-|TRBJ2-2|TRBV9|TRBD1
TGTGCCAGCAGCCCCCCCTTGGGGACAGGGGGCATCGGGGAGCTGTTTTTT
CASSPPLGTGGIGELFF
>-|TRBJ2-2|TRBV29-1|-
TGCAGCGTTGAGGCAGACACCGGGGAGCTGTTTTTT
CSVEADTGELFF
>-|TRBJ1-6|TRBV30|TRBD1
TGTGCCTGGGGACAGGGCCCCTATTCACCCCTCCACTTT
CAWGQGPYSPLHF
>-|TRBJ1-6|TRBV27|-
TGTGCCAGCAGGGGTGGACTGAGTAATTCACCCCTCCACTTT
CASRGGLSNSPLHF
>-|TRBJ2-1|TRBV19|-
TGTGCCAGTAGTATCGGCCAGGCAACCTACAATGAGCAGTTCTTC
CASSIGQATYNEQFF
>few|TRBJ2-7|TRBV14|TRBD1
TGTGCCAGCAGCCTTCGACAGGGGACATCGTACGAGCAGTACTTC
CASSLRQGTSYEQYF
>few|TRBJ1-2|TRBV7-9|-
TGTGCCAGCAGCTTAACAGGGCGAGGCTACACCTTC
CASSLTGRGYTF